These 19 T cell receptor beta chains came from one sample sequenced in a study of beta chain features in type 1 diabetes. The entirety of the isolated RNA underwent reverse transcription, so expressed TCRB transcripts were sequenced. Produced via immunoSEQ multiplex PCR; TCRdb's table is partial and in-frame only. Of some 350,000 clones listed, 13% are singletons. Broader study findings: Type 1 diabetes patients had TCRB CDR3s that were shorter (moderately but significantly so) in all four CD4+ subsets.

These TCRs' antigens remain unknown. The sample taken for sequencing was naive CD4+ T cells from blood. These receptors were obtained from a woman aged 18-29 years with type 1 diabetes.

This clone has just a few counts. CDR3 sequence reads: CASQGGGELFF. The CDR3 nucleotides read TGTGCCTCTCAAGGAGGCGGGGAGCTGTTTTTT. V usage is TRBV30 and J usage is TRBJ2-2, with D tentatively TRBD2 (5 bases). Germline V gives CDR1 GTSNPN, CDR2 SVGIG (reference sequence). There are 11 residues in the CDR3. V lost 7 bases to trimming and J lost 7 bases, with 10 bases between them.

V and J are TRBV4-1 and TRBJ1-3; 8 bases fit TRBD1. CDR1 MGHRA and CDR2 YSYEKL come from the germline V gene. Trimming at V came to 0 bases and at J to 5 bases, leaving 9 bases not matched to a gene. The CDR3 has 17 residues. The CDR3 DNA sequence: TGCGCCAGCAGCCAAGATGGGGGACAGGCTCGTCGAAACACCATATATTTT. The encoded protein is CASSQDGGQARRNTIYF.

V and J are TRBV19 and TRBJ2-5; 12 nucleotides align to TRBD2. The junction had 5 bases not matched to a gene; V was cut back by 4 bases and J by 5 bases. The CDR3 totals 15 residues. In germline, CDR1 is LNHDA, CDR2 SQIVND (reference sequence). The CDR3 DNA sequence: TGTGCCAGTAGTACCGGACTAGCGGGATGGGAGACCCAGTACTTC. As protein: CASSTGLAGWETQYF.

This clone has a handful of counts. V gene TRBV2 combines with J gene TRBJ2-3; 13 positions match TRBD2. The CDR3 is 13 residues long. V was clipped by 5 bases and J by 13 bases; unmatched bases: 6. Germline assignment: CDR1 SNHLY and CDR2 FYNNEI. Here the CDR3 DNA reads TGTGCCAGCAGTCACCCGGGACTAGCGGGAAAGTATTTT. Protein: CASSHPGLAGKYF. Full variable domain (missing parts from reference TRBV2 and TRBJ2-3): EPEVTQTPSHQVTQMGQEVILRCVPISNHLYFYWYRQILGQKVEFLVSFYNNEISEKSEIFDDQFSVERPDGSNFTLKIRSTKLEDSAMYFCASSHPGLAGKYFGPGTRLTVL.

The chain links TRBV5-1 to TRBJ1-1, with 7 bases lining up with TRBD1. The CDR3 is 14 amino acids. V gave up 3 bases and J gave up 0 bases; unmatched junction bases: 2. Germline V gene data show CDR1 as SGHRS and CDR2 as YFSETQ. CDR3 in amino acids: CASSWGQLNTEAFF. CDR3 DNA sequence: TGCGCCAGCAGCTGGGGACAGTTGAACACTGAAGCTTTCTTT. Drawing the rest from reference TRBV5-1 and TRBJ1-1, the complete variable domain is KAGVTQTPRYLIKTRGQQVTLSCSPISGHRSVSWYQQTPGQGLQFLFEYFSETQRNKGNFPGRFSGRQFSNSRSEMNVSTLELGDSALYLCASSWGQLNTEAFFGQGTRLTVV.

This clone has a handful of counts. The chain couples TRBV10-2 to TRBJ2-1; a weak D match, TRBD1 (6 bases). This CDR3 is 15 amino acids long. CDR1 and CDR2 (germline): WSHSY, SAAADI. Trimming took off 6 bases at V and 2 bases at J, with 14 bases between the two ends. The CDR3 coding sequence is TGCGCCAGCAGAAGCGACAGGCTCACCTACAATGAGCAGTTCTTC. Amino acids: CASRSDRLTYNEQFF.

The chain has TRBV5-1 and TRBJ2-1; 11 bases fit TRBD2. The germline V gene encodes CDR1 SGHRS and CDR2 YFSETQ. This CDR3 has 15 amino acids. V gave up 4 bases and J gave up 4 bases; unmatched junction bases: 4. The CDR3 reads CASSNLAGGYNEQFF. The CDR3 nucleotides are TGCGCCAGCAGCAACCTAGCGGGAGGATACAATGAGCAGTTCTTC.

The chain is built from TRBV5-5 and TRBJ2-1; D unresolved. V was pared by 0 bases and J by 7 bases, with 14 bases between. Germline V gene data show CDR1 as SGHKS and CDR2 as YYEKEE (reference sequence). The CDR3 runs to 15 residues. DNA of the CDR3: TGTGCCAGCAGCTTGGGAGCGTGGCAGATAAATGAGCAGTTCTTC. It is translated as CASSLGAWQINEQFF.

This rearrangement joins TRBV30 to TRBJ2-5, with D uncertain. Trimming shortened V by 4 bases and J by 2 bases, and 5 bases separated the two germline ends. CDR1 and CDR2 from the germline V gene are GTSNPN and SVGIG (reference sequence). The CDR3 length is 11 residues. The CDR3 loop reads CAWIRQETQYF. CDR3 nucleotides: TGTGCCTGGATCCGGCAAGAGACCCAGTACTTC.

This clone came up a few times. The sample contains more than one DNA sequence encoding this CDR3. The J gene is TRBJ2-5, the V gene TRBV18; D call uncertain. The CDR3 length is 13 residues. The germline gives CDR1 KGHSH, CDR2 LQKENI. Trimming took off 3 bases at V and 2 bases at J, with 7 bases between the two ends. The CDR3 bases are TGTGCCAGCTCACCGGGCAGTCAAGAGACCCAGTACTTC. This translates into CASSPGSQETQYF.

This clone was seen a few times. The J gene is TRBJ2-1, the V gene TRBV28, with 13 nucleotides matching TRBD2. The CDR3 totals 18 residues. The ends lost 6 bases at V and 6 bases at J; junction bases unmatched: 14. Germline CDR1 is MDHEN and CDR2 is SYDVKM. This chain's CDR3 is CASSQGTSGATGRNEQFF. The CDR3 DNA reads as TGTGCCAGCAGCCAAGGGACTAGCGGGGCTACCGGGCGCAATGAGCAGTTCTTC.

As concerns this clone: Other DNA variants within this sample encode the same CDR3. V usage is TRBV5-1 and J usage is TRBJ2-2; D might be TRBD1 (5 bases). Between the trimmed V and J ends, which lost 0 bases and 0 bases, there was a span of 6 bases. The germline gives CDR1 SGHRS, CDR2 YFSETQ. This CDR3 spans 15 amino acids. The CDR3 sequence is CASSLGQPNTGELFF. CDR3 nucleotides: TGCGCCAGCAGCTTGGGACAGCCGAACACCGGGGAGCTGTTTTTT.

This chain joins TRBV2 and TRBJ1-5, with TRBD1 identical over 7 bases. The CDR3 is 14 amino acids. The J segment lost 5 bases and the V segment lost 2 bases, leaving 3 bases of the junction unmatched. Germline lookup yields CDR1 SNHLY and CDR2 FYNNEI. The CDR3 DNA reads TGTGCCAGCAGTGAAACAGGGGATTATCAGCCCCAGCATTTT. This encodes CASSETGDYQPQHF.

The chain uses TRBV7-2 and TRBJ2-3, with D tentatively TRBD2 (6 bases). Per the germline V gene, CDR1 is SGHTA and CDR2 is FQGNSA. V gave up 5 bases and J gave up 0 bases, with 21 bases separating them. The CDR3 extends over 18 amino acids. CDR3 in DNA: TGTGCCAGCAGCCCCGCCTGGGCCCGAGGGACTAGCACAGATACGCAGTATTTT. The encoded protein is CASSPAWARGTSTDTQYF.

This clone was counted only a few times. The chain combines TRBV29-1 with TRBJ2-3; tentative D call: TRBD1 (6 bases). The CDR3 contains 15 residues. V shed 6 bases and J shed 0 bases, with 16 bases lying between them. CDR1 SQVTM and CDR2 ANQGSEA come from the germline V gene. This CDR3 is CSVARQAASTDTQYF. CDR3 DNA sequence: TGCAGCGTCGCCCGACAGGCGGCTAGCACAGATACGCAGTATTTT.

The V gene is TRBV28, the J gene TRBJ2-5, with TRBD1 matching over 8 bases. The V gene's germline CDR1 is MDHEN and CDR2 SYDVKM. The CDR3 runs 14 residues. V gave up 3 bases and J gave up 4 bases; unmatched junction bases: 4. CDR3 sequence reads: CASSFQGAGETQYF. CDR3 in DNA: TGTGCCAGCAGTTTCCAGGGGGCGGGAGAGACCCAGTACTTC.

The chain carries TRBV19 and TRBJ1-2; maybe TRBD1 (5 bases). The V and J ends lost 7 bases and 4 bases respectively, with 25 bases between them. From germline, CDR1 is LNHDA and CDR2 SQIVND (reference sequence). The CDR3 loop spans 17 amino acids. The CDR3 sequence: CASNSNGGGTIIYGYTF. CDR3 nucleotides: TGTGCCAGTAATTCAAATGGGGGAGGGACGATCATCTATGGCTACACCTTC. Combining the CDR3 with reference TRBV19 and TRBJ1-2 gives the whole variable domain DGGITQSPKYLFRKEGQNVTLSCEQNLNHDAMYWYRQDPGQGLRLIYYSQIVNDFQKGDIAEGYSVSREKKESFPLTVTSAQKNPTAFYLCASNSNGGGTIIYGYTFGSGTRLTVV.

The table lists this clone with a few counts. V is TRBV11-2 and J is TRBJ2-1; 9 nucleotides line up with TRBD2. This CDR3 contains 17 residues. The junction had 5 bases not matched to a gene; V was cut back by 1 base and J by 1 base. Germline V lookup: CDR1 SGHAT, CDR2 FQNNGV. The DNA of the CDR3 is TGTGCCAGCAGCTTAGGGGGTAGCGGGAGTTCCTACAATGAGCAGTTCTTC. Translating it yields CASSLGGSGSSYNEQFF.

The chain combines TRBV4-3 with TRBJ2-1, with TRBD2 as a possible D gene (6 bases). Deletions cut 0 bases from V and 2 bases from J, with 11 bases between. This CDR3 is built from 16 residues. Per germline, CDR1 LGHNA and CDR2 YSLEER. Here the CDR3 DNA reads TGCGCCAGCAGCCAAGATAGAACTAGCACCTACAATGAGCAGTTCTTC. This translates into CASSQDRTSTYNEQFF.